Sequencing of this TCR beta chain was carried out in a study of CD8 T cells in Susac syndrome. An amount of RNA that ranged from roughly 0.45 to 1 ug was reverse transcribed with random hexamers. TCRdb independently ran MiXCR on the immunoSEQ multiplex PCR reads; one entry per CDR3 protein. The sample holds approximately 180,000 distinct CDR3 sequences, about 94% seen once. Purification of the CD8+ and CD4+ T cells relied on negative isolation, and TEMRA cells underwent FACS enrichment. The ends were cut back, 5 bases at V and 4 bases at J, with 10 bases in the middle. In germline, CDR1 is SGHRS, CDR2 YFSETQ. The CDR3 has 13 residues.

Sequenced input: CD4+ T cells from PBMCs. This rearrangement joins TRBV5-1 to TRBJ1-3; no definite D call. The TCR was taken from a human donor with multiple sclerosis. CDR3 in DNA: TGCGCCAGCAGGGAAGCTCTCGGAAACACCATATATTTT. Protein product: CASREALGNTIYF.